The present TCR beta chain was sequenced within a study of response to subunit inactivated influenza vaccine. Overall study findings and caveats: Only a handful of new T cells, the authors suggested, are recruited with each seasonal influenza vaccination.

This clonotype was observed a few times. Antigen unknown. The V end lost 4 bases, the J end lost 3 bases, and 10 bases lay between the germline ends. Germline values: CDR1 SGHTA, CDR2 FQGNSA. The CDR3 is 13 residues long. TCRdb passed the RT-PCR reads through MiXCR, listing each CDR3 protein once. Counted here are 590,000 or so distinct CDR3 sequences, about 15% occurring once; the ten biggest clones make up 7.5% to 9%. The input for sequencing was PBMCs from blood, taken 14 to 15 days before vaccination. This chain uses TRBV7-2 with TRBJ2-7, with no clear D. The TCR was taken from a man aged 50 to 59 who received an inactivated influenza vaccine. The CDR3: CASSSLHRYEQYF. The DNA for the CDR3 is TGTGCCAGCAGCTCCCTACACCGCTACGAGCAGTACTTC.